These 13 T cell receptor beta chains were all obtained from the same sample, sequenced in a study of tumor and adjacent non-tumor tissue in lung cancer. No cell sorting was done before RNA was extracted from the tissue. The library came from three nested PCR rounds adapted from ARM-PCR protocols. TCRdb used MiXCR to reprocess the multiplex PCR reads, holding one entry per CDR3 protein. This sample has under 150,000 distinct CDR3 sequences, with about 66% found just once. Sequencing was performed on lung tumor tissue. The source of these receptors is a man aged 30-40 years with non-small cell lung cancer.

There are a few counts of this clonotype. The chain combines TRBV2 with TRBJ2-7, with 10 bases identical to TRBD1. This CDR3 has 14 residues. Germline CDR1 reads SNHLY; CDR2 reads FYNNEI. Germline trimming cut 6 bases from V and 0 bases from J; bases unmatched to any gene: 2. CDR3 nucleotides: TGTGCCAGCAGGGGGACAGGGGTCTCCTACGAGCAGTACTTC. Protein sequence: CASRGTGVSYEQYF.

About this clonotype itself: This may be a read error, as it is one base from a much larger clone. V gene TRBV10-2 combines with J gene TRBJ2-7; possible D gene TRBD1, 7 bases. CDR1 WSHSY and CDR2 SAAADI come from the germline V gene. V was shortened by 9 bases and J by 5 bases, with 17 bases between the two germline ends. The CDR3 is 13 amino acids. CDR3 loop: CARSRQGGNEQYF. CDR3 in DNA: TGCGCCAGAAGTAGACAGGGCGGGAACGAGCAGTACTTC.

With respect to this clonotype: This likely comes from a read error, as the CDR3 has no conserved phenylalanine or tryptophan at its end. No DNA is shown, since the ends of the CDR3 on it are uncertain; the CDR3 is the one TCRdb lists. The chain combines TRBV12-3 or TRBV12-4 with TRBJ2-5; TRBD1 is the table's D call, not checked against the DNA. The CDR3 adds up to 14 amino acids, both ends counted. CDR3 sequence reads: CASSLGRIQETHYS.

The gene calls are TRBV12-3 or TRBV12-4 and TRBJ2-7; D gene uncertain. Trimming shortened V by 6 bases and J by 6 bases, and 12 bases separated the two germline ends. The CDR3 consists of 12 residues. The CDR3 loop is CASSPGVVEQYF. As DNA, the CDR3 is TGTGCCAGCAGCCCAGGTGTCGTCGAGCAGTACTTC.

The CDR3 loop is CASSFGSNPTKQFF. CDR3 bases: TGTGCCAGCAGTTTTGGATCCAACCCCACTAAGCAGTTCTTC. The chain employs TRBV12-3 or TRBV12-4 and TRBJ2-1; no clear D gene. The ends were cut back, 3 bases at V and 11 bases at J, with 17 bases in the middle. The CDR3 is 14 amino acids.

Details on this clonotype: A much larger clone is a single base away; this may be a read error. V is TRBV5-6 and J is TRBJ2-1, with no clear D. This CDR3 is built from 14 residues. CDR1 and CDR2 from the germline V gene are SGHDT and YYEEEE. The CDR3 sequence is CASSFLASYNKQFF. For the CDR3, the DNA is TGTGCCAGCAGCTTCCTGGCCTCCTACAATAAGCAGTTCTTC.

Turning to this clonotype: The junction departs from the called germline gene at one end, perhaps through a read error. J is TRBJ1-2 and V is TRBV10-3; D might be TRBD1 (6 bases). The CDR3 totals 13 residues. Germline CDR1 is ENHRY and CDR2 is SYGVKD. The CDR3 protein is CAISADRNYDYTF. The CDR3 bases are TGTGCCATCAGTGCAGACAGGAACTATGACTACACCTTC.

The table lists this clonotype with a few counts. The chain couples TRBV7-8 to TRBJ1-2, with unresolved D. Germline-derived CDR1 and CDR2 are SGHVS and FQNEAQ. There are 14 residues in the CDR3. V was shortened by 1 base and J by 1 base, with 7 bases between the two germline ends. The CDR3 coding sequence is TGTGCCAGCAGCTTAGGGGAGTATAACTATGGCTACACCTTC. This translates into CASSLGEYNYGYTF.

The rearrangement links TRBV5-4 to TRBJ2-7, with D tentatively TRBD1 or TRBD2 (5 bases each). CDR3 size: 15 residues. The germline V and J ends were trimmed by 0 bases and 4 bases, with 14 bases remaining between them. CDR1 is SGHNT and CDR2 is YYREEE in the germline V gene (reference sequence). CDR3 residues: CASSLAGGDGYEQYF. The DNA for the CDR3 is TGTGCCAGCAGCTTGGCCGGTGGGGACGGATACGAGCAGTACTTC.

This clonotype occurred many times. The chain employs TRBV29-1 and TRBJ1-1; D not resolved. This CDR3 contains 16 residues. Germline-derived CDR1 and CDR2 are SQVTM and ANQGSEA. V was cut by 4 bases and J by 3 bases, with 21 bases left in between. CDR3 region: CSVVGPAGNGDTEAFF. CDR3 sequence (DNA): TGCAGCGTTGTCGGCCCGGCGGGGAACGGGGACACTGAAGCTTTCTTT.

To note about this clonotype: A much larger clone sits a single nucleotide away, making a read error possible. The chain couples TRBV4-3 to TRBJ2-3; D might be TRBD1 (6 bases). The CDR3 runs to 14 residues. V was clipped by 3 bases and J by 4 bases, with 11 bases between them. Germline CDR1 is LGHNA and CDR2 is YSLEER. The CDR3 nucleotides read TGCGCCAGCAGCCACACAGGGAGCTCAGATACGCAGTATTTT. It specifies CASSHTGSSDTQYF.

This clonotype was detected only a few times. For the CDR3, the DNA is TGTGCCAGCAGCTCGCGAGGCCAAGATACGCAGTATTTT. Amino acid sequence: CASSSRGQDTQYF. The V and J genes are TRBV5-6 and TRBJ2-3; no clear D gene. The germline V gene has CDR1 SGHDT and CDR2 YYEEEE. V was pared by 3 bases and J by 5 bases, with 10 bases between. This CDR3 is built from 13 residues.

In the case of this clonotype: The conserved phenylalanine or tryptophan normally closing the CDR3 is absent here, so this likely arose from a read error. It is unclear where the CDR3 begins or ends on the DNA, so no DNA is shown, and the CDR3 is as TCRdb lists it. V is TRBV11-2 and J is TRBJ2-5; TRBD1 was called by the table and not checked on the DNA. Germline V gene data show CDR1 as SGHAT and CDR2 as FQNNGV. The CDR3 totals 14 residues, both ends included. CDR3 amino acids: CASSFPGQEETQYL.